The T cell receptor (beta chain) under discussion was sequenced for a study of blood T cell repertoires in COVID-19. Only a few counts were recorded for this clone. Repertoires were generated with immunoSEQ multiplex PCR, while TCRdb's copy carries only in-frame clones and drops some. The sample shows about 89,000 clones, about 80% of them seen only once. Material for sequencing was peripheral blood. The clonotype was recovered from a human donor in a cohort sampled during active COVID-19.

CDR3 in amino acids: CASSSGTGGQPQHF. The DNA for the CDR3 is TGCGCCAGCAGCTCCGGGACAGGGGGTCAGCCCCAGCATTTT. This chain connects TRBV5-1 to TRBJ1-5; TRBD1 matches at 11 bases. Germline V gene sequence: CDR1 SGHRS, CDR2 YFSETQ. The junction had 2 bases not matched to a gene; V was cut back by 3 bases and J by 6 bases. This CDR3 spans 14 amino acids.